This T cell receptor beta chain was recovered during a study of cytomegalovirus exposure and HLA in healthy donors. Overall study context: Both the 120 or so validation repertoires and the approximately 700 first-cohort repertoires used the same platform, as reported by a later analysis. Findings and limits, study-wide: High specificity and sensitivity for cytomegalovirus status were reported for the classifier. Within the roughly 120 validation repertoires, first-cohort TCR clusters tended to co-occur, according to a later analysis. Altogether, more than 150 TCR beta chains were recorded as cytomegalovirus-associated.

Concerning this clone: Its matching antigen is unknown.

TCRdb keeps only in-frame clones here, not all; method: immunoSEQ multiplex PCR. This sample has about 160,000 clones, with roughly nine tenths found just once. V was clipped by 2 bases and J by 3 bases, with 11 bases between them. The CDR3 sequence is 14 residues long. Germline V lookup: CDR1 SGHTA, CDR2 FQGNSA. The sequence derives from a woman aged 25 to 39 in good health and CMV-seronegative. What was sequenced was PBMCs. The gene calls are TRBV7-2 and TRBJ2-7; no clear D gene. Here the CDR3 reads CASSLSQLGYEQYF. The CDR3 DNA follows: TGTGCCAGCAGCTTATCCCAGTTGGGCTACGAGCAGTACTTC.